This T cell receptor beta chain was obtained from a study of naive and memory T cell subsets. Findings of the study overall: More TCRs at tuberculin sites were read as hypersensitivity T cell infiltration.

Reverse transcription of blood and skin TCR RNA was primed at alpha and beta constant regions. Ligated cDNA underwent four rounds of PCR with nested alpha and beta constant region primers and SP2. TCRdb fed the UMI-ligation and nested PCR reads into MiXCR, producing one record per CDR3 protein. Here the sample spans under 20,000 distinct CDR3 sequences, more than 9% being singletons. The sample holds a few counts of this clonotype. Its cognate antigen is unknown. One end of the junction fails to match germline, which may point to a read error. Treatment denoted: skin biopsy from PPD injection site in Mantoux-positive individual. Input was about 1 to 1,100 ng of DNase-treated total RNA without cell sorting. TCR cDNA received a 3' ligated oligonucleotide that carried a UMI. This CDR3 is built from 17 residues. Germline-derived CDR1 and CDR2 are ENHRY and SYGVKD.

Sequencing was performed on skin, taken from a tuberculin skin test site. The chain recombines TRBV10-3 with TRBJ2-1, with 16 bases matching TRBD2. The TCR was taken from an adult in good health. The CDR3 DNA follows: TGTGTCATCAGCCGCGGGACTAGCGGGAGGGCCAGTAATGAGCAGTTCTTC. Translating it yields CVISRGTSGRASNEQFF.